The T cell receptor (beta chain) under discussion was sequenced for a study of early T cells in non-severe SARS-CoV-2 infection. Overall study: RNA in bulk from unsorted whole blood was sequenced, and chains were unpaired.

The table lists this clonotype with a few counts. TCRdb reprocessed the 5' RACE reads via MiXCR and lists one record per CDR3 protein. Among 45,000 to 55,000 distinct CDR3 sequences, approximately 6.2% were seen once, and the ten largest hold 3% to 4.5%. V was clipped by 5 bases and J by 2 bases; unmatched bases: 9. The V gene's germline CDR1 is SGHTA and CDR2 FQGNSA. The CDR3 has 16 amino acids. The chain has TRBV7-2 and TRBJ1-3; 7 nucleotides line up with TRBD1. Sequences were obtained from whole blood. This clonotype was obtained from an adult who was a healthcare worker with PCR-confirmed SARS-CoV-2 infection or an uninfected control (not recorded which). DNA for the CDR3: TGTGCCAGCAGCCAAAACCAGGGGGTTGCTGGAAACACCATATATTTT. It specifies CASSQNQGVAGNTIYF.